These 17 T cell receptor beta chains came from one sample sequenced in a study of blood T cell repertoires in COVID-19. Measured with immunoSEQ multiplex PCR; TCRdb has only the in-frame clones, and not every one. Among roughly 41,000 clones listed, about 85% were seen once. Sequencing was carried out using peripheral blood. Source of these receptors: a man between 60 and 70 years old with acute or convalescent COVID-19.

The rearrangement uses TRBV30 and TRBJ2-2, with 7 bases fitting TRBD1. The V segment lost 3 bases and the J segment 5 bases; nucleotides outside the gene matches: 9. This CDR3 is 15 amino acids long. CDR1 is GTSNPN, CDR2 SVGIG, per germline (reference sequence). The CDR3 region is CAWSARTGWTGELFF. The CDR3 DNA reads TGTGCCTGGAGCGCTCGGACAGGTTGGACCGGGGAGCTGTTTTTT.

Comments on this clone: One end of the junction fails to match germline, which may point to a read error. The CDR3 spells CASSSTYRDRALIF. CDR3 nucleotides: TGTGCCAGCAGCTCAACATACCGGGACAGGGCCTTGATTTTT. The V call is TRBV7-2, the J call TRBJ1-4; TRBD1 aligns across 9 bases. CDR1 SGHTA and CDR2 FQGNSA come from the germline V gene. This CDR3 has 14 amino acids.

V and J are TRBV4-2 and TRBJ1-2, with 9 bases matching TRBD1. The ends lost 0 bases at V and 10 bases at J; junction bases unmatched: 6. This CDR3 spans 14 amino acids. CDR1 is LGHNA and CDR2 is YNFKEQ in the germline V gene. DNA of the CDR3: TGTGCCAGCAGCCAAGAGTATGGACAGGGGACCTACACCTTC. This sequence encodes CASSQEYGQGTYTF.

The chain couples TRBV29-1 to TRBJ1-1; the D gene is possibly TRBD1 (5 bases). V gave up 4 bases and J gave up 2 bases, with 17 bases separating them. CDR1 is SQVTM, CDR2 ANQGSEA, per germline. The CDR3 is 15 residues long. This CDR3 reads CSVVLGAGGNTEAFF. CDR3 nucleotide sequence: TGCAGCGTTGTACTCGGGGCGGGGGGTAACACTGAAGCTTTCTTT. Variable domain in full (rest from reference TRBV29-1 and TRBJ1-1): SAVISQKPSRDICQRGTSLTIQCQVDSQVTMMFWYRQQPGQSLTLIATANQGSEATYESGFVIDKFPISRPNLTFSTLTVSNMSPEDSSIYLCSVVLGAGGNTEAFFGQGTRLTVV.

CDR3 in amino acids: CASSPPRLAETTHSYNEQFF. CDR3 DNA: TGTGCCAGCTCACCACCGCGACTAGCGGAGACGACTCACTCCTACAATGAGCAGTTCTTC. The rearrangement joins TRBV18 to TRBJ2-1, with 9 positions matching TRBD2. In germline, CDR1 is KGHSH, CDR2 LQKENI. Trimming cost V 0 bases and J 0 bases; bases outside gene matches: 12. The CDR3 length is 20 residues.

The V gene is TRBV3-1 (or the pseudogene TRBV3-2), the J gene TRBJ2-1; possibly TRBD2 for D (7 bases). V lost 4 bases and J 2 bases, leaving 18 bases between the germline ends. This CDR3 comprises 17 residues. From germline, CDR1 is LGHDT and CDR2 YNNKEL (reference sequence). The CDR3 region is CASSPLLGGEAYNEQFF. The CDR3 DNA is TGTGCCAGCAGCCCCCTCCTAGGGGGGGAGGCCTACAATGAGCAGTTCTTC.

This clone was seen a single time. This sequence joins TRBV19 and TRBJ1-3, with D perhaps matching TRBD1 (6 bases). The CDR3 consists of 14 residues. Trimming shortened V by 3 bases and J by 2 bases, and 8 bases separated the two germline ends. Germline V gene sequence: CDR1 LNHDA, CDR2 SQIVND (reference sequence). The CDR3, as DNA: TGTGCCAGTAGTATCGGACAGACTGGAAACACCATATATTTT. It is translated as CASSIGQTGNTIYF.

The count of this clone is one. This chain joins TRBV2 and TRBJ1-4; D possibly corresponds to TRBD1 (6 bases). Germline CDR1 SNHLY, CDR2 FYNNEI. Trimming removed 6 bases at V and 5 bases at J, with 13 bases between. The CDR3 loop spans 14 amino acids. CDR3 nucleotide sequence: TGTGCCAGCAGCCTCGACAGGCCCAATGAAAAACTGTTTTTT. This codes for CASSLDRPNEKLFF.

This chain connects TRBV9 to TRBJ2-3; TRBD2 matches at 11 bases. Germline lookup yields CDR1 SGDLS and CDR2 YYNGEE. The trim removed 3 bases at V and 4 bases at J, leaving 7 bases unmatched. The CDR3 has 16 amino acids. CDR3: CASSDRLAGISDTQYF. Written as DNA, the CDR3 is TGTGCCAGCAGCGACAGACTAGCGGGGATATCAGATACGCAGTATTTT.

This clone was detected only a few times. This chain connects TRBV14 to TRBJ1-1, with D uncertain. The CDR3 is 15 amino acids. Germline CDR1 SGHDN, CDR2 FVKESK. V was clipped by 1 base and J by 6 bases, with 15 bases between them. CDR3 in amino acids: CASSQGELGRPEAFF. DNA of the CDR3: TGTGCCAGCAGCCAAGGGGAGTTAGGGCGGCCTGAAGCTTTCTTT.

The CDR3 DNA follows: TGTGCCAGCAGCCCACCGGGGTACACGAACACTGAAGCTTTCTTT. Its translation: CASSPPGYTNTEAFF. The rearrangement uses TRBV13 and TRBJ1-1; D is ambiguous. V lost 5 bases, J lost 1 base, and 14 bases lay in between. Germline V lookup: CDR1 PRHDT, CDR2 FYEKMQ (reference sequence). There are 15 residues in the CDR3.

The genes are TRBV11-2 and TRBJ2-5; TRBD1 matches at 11 bases. The CDR3 sequence is 16 residues long. CDR1 is SGHAT and CDR2 is FQNNGV in the germline V gene. Trimming removed 5 bases from V and 2 bases from J; junction bases left unmatched: 7. CDR3 coding DNA: TGTGCCAGCAGCGATAGGGACAGGGGGGAACAAGAGACCCAGTACTTC. Protein sequence: CASSDRDRGEQETQYF.

The V and J genes are TRBV7-2 and TRBJ2-1, with 8 bases aligning to TRBD2. The CDR3 sequence is 13 residues long. Germline trimming cut 6 bases from V and 7 bases from J; bases unmatched to any gene: 5. Germline CDR1 reads SGHTA; CDR2 reads FQGNSA. In DNA, the CDR3 is TGTGCCAGCAGGGGACTAGGAGGGAATGAGCAGTTCTTC. It codes for CASRGLGGNEQFF. The whole variable domain, filled in from reference TRBV7-2 and TRBJ2-1, reads GAGVSQSPSNKVTEKGKDVELRCDPISGHTALYWYRQSLGQGLEFLIYFQGNSAPDKSGLPSDRFSAERTGGSVSTLTIQRTQQEDSAVYLCASRGLGGNEQFFGPGTRLTVL.

The table lists this clone with a count of one. The chain joins TRBV3-1 (or the pseudogene TRBV3-2) to TRBJ2-7; D possibly corresponds to TRBD1 (5 bases). Trimming shortened V by 4 bases and J by 2 bases, and 15 bases separated the two germline ends. The CDR3 has 15 amino acids. Germline lookup yields CDR1 LGHDT and CDR2 YNNKEL (reference sequence). CDR3 in amino acids: CASSLVGADTYEQYF. CDR3 sequence (DNA): TGTGCCAGCAGCCTGGTTGGGGCGGACACCTACGAGCAGTACTTC.

This clone appeared a few times. V is TRBV19 and J is TRBJ2-5; D gene uncertain. The CDR3 runs to 14 residues. The germline V and J ends were trimmed by 2 bases and 4 bases, with 11 bases remaining between them. Germline V CDR1 and CDR2: LNHDA, SQIVND (reference sequence). The DNA for the CDR3 is TGTGCCAGTAGTATACTGGCAGGCACAGAGACCCAGTACTTC. It yields the protein CASSILAGTETQYF.

The gene calls are TRBV4-3 and TRBJ1-4, with TRBD1 matching over 7 bases. The trim removed 4 bases at V and 4 bases at J, leaving 9 bases unmatched. This CDR3 comprises 16 residues. In germline, CDR1 is LGHNA, CDR2 YSLEER. CDR3 sequence: CASSRQSQGRNEKLFF. The CDR3 DNA is TGCGCCAGCAGCCGGCAATCACAGGGGCGTAATGAAAAACTGTTTTTT.

This clone was found once. The rearrangement links TRBV29-1 to TRBJ2-1; possible D gene TRBD2, 7 bases. The germline V gene has CDR1 SQVTM and CDR2 ANQGSEA. V lost 4 bases to trimming and J lost 2 bases, with 12 bases between them. The CDR3 runs 14 residues. CDR3 bases: TGCAGCGTTGTGGGGGGGCAGACCTACAATGAGCAGTTCTTC. Protein product: CSVVGGQTYNEQFF.